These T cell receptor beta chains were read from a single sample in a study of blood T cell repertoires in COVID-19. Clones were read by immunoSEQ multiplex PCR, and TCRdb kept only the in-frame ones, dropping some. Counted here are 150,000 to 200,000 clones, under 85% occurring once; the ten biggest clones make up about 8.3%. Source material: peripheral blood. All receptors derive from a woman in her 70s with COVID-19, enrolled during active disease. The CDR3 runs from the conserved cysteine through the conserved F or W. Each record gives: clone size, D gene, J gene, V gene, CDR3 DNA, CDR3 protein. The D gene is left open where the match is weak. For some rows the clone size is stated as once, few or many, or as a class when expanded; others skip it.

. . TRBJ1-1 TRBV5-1 TGCGCCAGCAGCCCGCGCGGGGGTAGTACTGAAGCTTTCTTT CASSPRGGSTEAFF
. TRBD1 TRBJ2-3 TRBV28 TGTGCCAGTCAACAGGACAGGGTTCAAGATACGCAGTATTTT CASQQDRVQDTQYF
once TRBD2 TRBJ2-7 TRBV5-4 TGTGCCAGCAGCTCGGGGGGACTAGCGGGAGAGAACGAGCAGTACTTC CASSSGGLAGENEQYF
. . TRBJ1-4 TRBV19 TGTGCCAGTAGTATCGCCAATACAGTGGCAACTAATGAAAAACTGTTTTTT CASSIANTVATNEKLFF
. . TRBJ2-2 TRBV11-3 TGTGCCAGCAGCTTAGCCCCAGGAATAGGCGGGGAGCTGTTTTTT CASSLAPGIGGELFF
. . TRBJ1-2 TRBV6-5 TGTGCCAGCAGTTACTCGTCAAATGCGGGGGTCTATGGCTACACCTTC CASSYSSNAGVYGYTF
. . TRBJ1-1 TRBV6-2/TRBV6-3 TGTGCCAGCAGTTACCGCTTAGGGGGGGGCACTGAAGCTTTCTTT CASSYRLGGGTEAFF
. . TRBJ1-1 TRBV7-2 TGTGCCAGCAGCTTGATGGCCGGGGCAGGGGACACTGAAGCTTTCTTT CASSLMAGAGDTEAFF
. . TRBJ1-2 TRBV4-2 TGTGCCAGCAGCCAAGATCCCTGGGAGGAGGCCTATGGCTACACCTTC CASSQDPWEEAYGYTF
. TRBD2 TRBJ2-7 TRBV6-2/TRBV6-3 TGTGCCAGCAGCCTCCCGGGACTAGGATCTGACGAGCAGTACTTC CASSLPGLGSDEQYF
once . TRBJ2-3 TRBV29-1 TGCAGCGTTGAAGTAAGGTCGGCTAGCGGCACAGATACGCAGTATTTT CSVEVRSASGTDTQYF
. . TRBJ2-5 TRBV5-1 TGCGCCAGCAGCTTGGCCGGTGGCAGGGTGCCGGAGACCCAGTACTTC CASSLAGGRVPETQYF
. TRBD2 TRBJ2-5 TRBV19 TGTGCCAGTAGTGCCAGACTAGCGGAATACCAAGAGACCCAGTACTTC CASSARLAEYQETQYF
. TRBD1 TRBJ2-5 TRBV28 TGTGCCAGCAGTTTACCGCGCGCTAGTACAACAGGGGAACGAGAGACCCAGTACTTC CASSLPRASTTGERETQYF
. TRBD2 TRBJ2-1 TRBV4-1 TGCGCCAGCAGCTCACTAGCGGGAGGAACGAGGTACAATGAGCAGTTCTTC CASSSLAGGTRYNEQFF
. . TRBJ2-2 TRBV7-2 TGTGCCAGCAGCTTACTCGGGAGTGACACCGGGGAGCTGTTTTTT CASSLLGSDTGELFF
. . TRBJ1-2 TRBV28 TGTGCCAGCACCCAATGGGGGAGGGCCACCGACTATGGCTACACCTTC CASTQWGRATDYGYTF
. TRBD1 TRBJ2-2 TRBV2 TGTGCCAGCAGTGGGACAGGGGCCGGGGAGCTGTTTTTT CASSGTGAGELFF
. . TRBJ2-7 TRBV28 TGTGCCAGCGGCATACAGGTTCGGGAGCAGTACTTC CASGIQVREQYF
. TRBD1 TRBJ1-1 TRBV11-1 TGTGCCAGCACCGTGACAGGGGGCGGAACTGAAGCTTTCTTT CASTVTGGGTEAFF
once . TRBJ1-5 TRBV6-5 TGTGCCAGCAGTTACACGGTCCATCAGCCCCAGCATTTT CASSYTVHQPQHF
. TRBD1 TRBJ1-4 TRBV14 TGTGCCAGCAGCCCTATAGGACAGGGGACGAATGAAAAACTGTTTTTT CASSPIGQGTNEKLFF
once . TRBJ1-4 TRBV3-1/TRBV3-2 TGTGCCAGCAGCTCCCAGGGATCAAAACTGTTTTTT CASSSQGSKLFF
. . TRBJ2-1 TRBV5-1 TGCGCCAGCAGCATGACAGGAGCCTACAATGAGCAGTTCTTC CASSMTGAYNEQFF